The 28 T cell receptor beta chains below were found in one sample sequenced in a study of shared clonotypes between healthy human individuals. The repertoire was sequenced with immunoSEQ multiplex PCR; TCRdb's copy has only in-frame clones and lacks some. Of more than 450,000 clones in the sample, about four fifths are singletons; the top ten hold under 15%. The material sequenced was PBMCs. These receptors all stem from a woman aged 35 to 49 in good health. Some clones in this sample may be carry-over from other donors' samples.

The chain has TRBV2 and TRBJ2-5; 12 bases are a match to TRBD2. This CDR3 comprises 15 residues. V lost 4 bases, J lost 5 bases, and 5 bases stayed unmatched. Germline-derived CDR1 and CDR2 are SNHLY and FYNNEI. The CDR3 DNA reads as TGTGCCAGCAGTGGACTAGCGGGAGTTAGCGAGACCCAGTACTTC. Its translation: CASSGLAGVSETQYF. Full variable domain (outside the CDR3, taken from reference TRBV2 and TRBJ2-5): EPEVTQTPSHQVTQMGQEVILRCVPISNHLYFYWYRQILGQKVEFLVSFYNNEISEKSEIFDDQFSVERPDGSNFTLKIRSTKLEDSAMYFCASSGLAGVSETQYFGPGTRLLVL.

The chain recombines TRBV30 with TRBJ2-1; 11 bases agree with TRBD2. Germline V gives CDR1 GTSNPN, CDR2 SVGIG (reference sequence). With V trimmed by 8 bases and J by 0 bases, 3 bases remained unmatched. The CDR3 sequence is 14 residues long. This CDR3 reads CAGTSGSSYNEQFF. The CDR3 nucleotides read TGTGCCGGGACTAGCGGTAGCTCCTACAATGAGCAGTTCTTC.

The gene calls are TRBV30 and TRBJ2-3; D remains unclear. This CDR3 region has 10 residues. Germline CDR1 and CDR2: GTSNPN and SVGIG (reference sequence). V lost 2 bases and J lost 7, with 4 bases in between. CDR3 in amino acids: CAWSLNTQYF. As DNA, the CDR3 is TGTGCCTGGAGTCTGAATACGCAGTATTTT.

The V call is TRBV6-1, the J call TRBJ2-5, with 7 bases that match TRBD2. Per the germline V gene, CDR1 is MNHNS and CDR2 is SASEGT. The CDR3 is 15 residues long. The trim removed 2 bases at V and 1 base at J, leaving 4 bases unmatched. The CDR3 bases are TGTGCCAGCAGTGAAACAGGACTAGTCCAAGAGACCCAGTACTTC. This translates into CASSETGLVQETQYF.

The J gene is TRBJ2-5, the V gene TRBV29-1; 8 bases match TRBD1. TRBJ2-7 matches the DNA end more closely, so the J call is doubtful. The CDR3 sequence is 14 residues long. Germline lookup yields CDR1 SQVTM and CDR2 ANQGSEA. CDR3: CSVVRAGGLYEQYF. The CDR3 region has the DNA TGCAGCGTTGTACGGGCAGGGGGCCTTTACGAGCAGTACTTC.

The chain has TRBV4-1 and TRBJ2-5; 10 positions match TRBD2. V lost 0 bases, J lost 5 bases, and 9 bases stayed unmatched. Looked up from germline, CDR1 is MGHRA and CDR2 is YSYEKL. This CDR3 contains 17 residues. The CDR3 bases are TGCGCCAGCAGCCAAGATAGCGTAGCGGGAGGTGGGGAGACCCAGTACTTC. This translates into CASSQDSVAGGGETQYF.

The CDR3: CSVGWGNDEQYF. CDR3 nucleotides: TGCAGCGTTGGATGGGGTAACGACGAGCAGTACTTC. The gene calls are TRBV29-1 and TRBJ2-7; no clear D gene. V lost 4 bases and J 5 bases, leaving 12 bases between the germline ends. This CDR3 comprises 12 residues. Germline values: CDR1 SQVTM, CDR2 ANQGSEA.

The CDR3 DNA is TGCGCCAGCAGCCAAGGGTACCGAAACAATCAGCCCCAGCATTTT. Translation: CASSQGYRNNQPQHF. The gene calls are TRBV4-1 and TRBJ1-5; D is ambiguous. Deletions cut 1 base from V and 3 bases from J, with 10 bases between. The CDR3 length is 15 residues. From germline, CDR1 is MGHRA and CDR2 YSYEKL.

The chain is built from TRBV30 and TRBJ2-1, with TRBD2 as a possible D gene (6 bases). Germline CDR1 GTSNPN, CDR2 SVGIG (reference sequence). Trimming took 5 bases from V and 9 from J, leaving 20 bases between them. The CDR3 contains 14 residues. The CDR3 sequence is CAWGGTQLWGEQFF. CDR3 coding DNA: TGTGCCTGGGGGGGGACTCAACTTTGGGGTGAGCAGTTCTTC. Together with reference TRBV30 and TRBJ2-1, the CDR3 gives the full variable domain: SQTIHQWPATLVQPVGSPLSLECTVEGTSNPNLYWYRQAAGRGLQLLFYSVGIGQISSEVPQNLSASRPQDRQFILSSKKLLLSDSGFYLCAWGGTQLWGEQFFGPGTRLTVL.

This chain connects TRBV6-5 to TRBJ2-2; D gene ambiguous. This CDR3 has 16 residues. V lost 2 bases, J lost 1 base, and 11 bases lay in between. The germline gives CDR1 MNHEY, CDR2 SVGAGI. The CDR3: CASSYKGLGNTGELFF. CDR3 DNA sequence: TGTGCCAGCAGTTACAAGGGTCTGGGGAACACCGGGGAGCTGTTTTTT.

The chain couples TRBV28 to TRBJ1-3; tentative D call: TRBD1 (6 bases). The CDR3 spans 16 residues. Trimming pared 6 bases from V and 3 bases from J, leaving 18 bases between. Looked up from germline, CDR1 is MDHEN and CDR2 is SYDVKM. The CDR3 bases are TGTGCCAGCAGCCTGCCCCAAGGGGGAGGTGGAAACACCATATATTTT. Residues: CASSLPQGGGGNTIYF.

The chain carries TRBV27 and TRBJ2-6, with D perhaps being TRBD1 or TRBD2 (5 bases each). The length of the CDR3 is 16 residues. The germline V gene has CDR1 MNHEY and CDR2 SMNVEV (reference sequence). Deletions cut 3 bases from V and 0 bases from J, with 9 bases between. In DNA, the CDR3 is TGTGCCAGCAGTTTCGGGACGACCTCTGGGGCCAACGTCCTGACTTTC. This codes for CASSFGTTSGANVLTF.

Concerning this clone: Additional DNA sequences in this sample encode the identical CDR3. The chain has TRBV29-1 and TRBJ2-7, with TRBD1 as a possible D gene (5 bases). Germline V gene lookup returns CDR1 SQVTM and CDR2 ANQGSEA. The CDR3 contains 12 residues. V was clipped by 3 bases and J by 3 bases, with 9 bases between them. The DNA of the CDR3 is TGCAGCGTTGAGGGTCAGGGCTACGAGCAGTACTTC. It specifies CSVEGQGYEQYF.

This chain uses TRBV27 with TRBJ1-2; D is uncertain. Germline V gives CDR1 MNHEY, CDR2 SMNVEV (reference sequence). There are 11 residues in the CDR3. With 8 bases removed from V and 8 bases from J, the gap between germline ends came to 12 bases. CDR3 loop: CASVRFRGYTF. The CDR3 region has the DNA TGTGCCAGCGTTAGATTTCGCGGCTACACCTTC.

This sequence joins TRBV18 and TRBJ2-7; a weak D match, TRBD1 (6 bases). From germline, CDR1 is KGHSH and CDR2 LQKENI. The CDR3 runs 13 residues. V shed 2 bases and J shed 2 bases, with 7 bases lying between them. The CDR3 region is CASSPRQAYEQYF. In DNA, the CDR3 is TGTGCCAGCTCACCAAGACAGGCCTACGAGCAGTACTTC.

The chain carries TRBV4-1 and TRBJ2-1; 12 bases line up with TRBD2. J lost 0 bases, V lost 7 bases, and 7 bases had no gene match. This CDR3 is built from 17 residues. CDR1 is MGHRA and CDR2 is YSYEKL in the germline V gene. The CDR3 DNA reads as TGCGCCAGCATCGGACTAGCGGGGTGGAGCTCCTACAATGAGCAGTTCTTC. Translated: CASIGLAGWSSYNEQFF.

The chain is built from TRBV4-1 and TRBJ1-2, with D hard to call. The CDR3 consists of 12 residues. Trimming took off 3 bases at V and 4 bases at J, with 6 bases between the two ends. CDR1 MGHRA and CDR2 YSYEKL come from the germline V gene. The CDR3 DNA reads as TGCGCCAGCAGCCATGGGATCTATGGCTACACCTTC. Its protein is CASSHGIYGYTF.

This clone has a single count. J is TRBJ2-7 and V is TRBV4-3; D may be TRBD1 (5 bases). The CDR3 is made up of 13 amino acids. The ends were cut back, 2 bases at V and 5 bases at J, with 10 bases in the middle. Germline V gene data show CDR1 as LGHNA and CDR2 as YSLEER. Here the CDR3 DNA reads TGCGCCAGCAGCCAACGGTCAGGGCACGAGCAGTACTTC. It codes for CASSQRSGHEQYF.

The V and J genes are TRBV6-1 and TRBJ2-7, with unresolved D. In germline, CDR1 is MNHNS, CDR2 SASEGT. The V end lost 2 bases, the J end lost 4 bases, and 6 bases lay between the germline ends. The CDR3 contains 12 residues. CDR3 coding DNA: TGTGCCAGCAGTGAAAGTAGTTACGAGCAGTACTTC. Translating it yields CASSESSYEQYF.

Only a few counts were recorded for this clone. V usage is TRBV10-3 and J usage is TRBJ2-2; 8 bases line up with TRBD1. This CDR3 has 15 amino acids. Germline CDR1 ENHRY, CDR2 SYGVKD. J gave up 9 bases and V 6 bases, and 12 bases lay outside the gene matches. CDR3 protein: CAISLTGTGARELFF. The CDR3 coding sequence is TGTGCCATCAGCCTTACCGGGACAGGAGCAAGGGAGCTGTTTTTT.

The chain uses TRBV7-9 and TRBJ1-1; D ambiguous. The V end was cut by 5 bases, the J end by 1 base, with 11 bases between. CDR1 and CDR2 from the germline V gene are SEHNR and FQNEAQ (reference sequence). This CDR3 contains 14 residues. The CDR3 DNA follows: TGTGCCAGCAGCCCGTGGACCGAGAACACTGAAGCTTTCTTT. It is translated as CASSPWTENTEAFF.

This chain connects TRBV6-1 to TRBJ1-1; D gene unclear. V lost 2 bases and J 6 bases, leaving 7 bases between the germline ends. CDR3 size: 12 residues. Germline assignment: CDR1 MNHNS and CDR2 SASEGT. CDR3 in amino acids: CASSESYSEAFF. CDR3 nucleotide sequence: TGTGCCAGCAGTGAAAGTTATTCTGAAGCTTTCTTT.

The V gene is TRBV5-1, the J gene TRBJ1-5, with no clear D. The CDR3 spans 13 residues. CDR1 and CDR2 from the germline V gene are SGHRS and YFSETQ. Trimming took 4 bases from V and 1 from J, leaving 6 bases between them. Here the CDR3 reads CASSRDSNQPQHF. The CDR3 nucleotides read TGCGCCAGCAGCCGCGACAGCAATCAGCCCCAGCATTTT.

The V gene is TRBV5-1, the J gene TRBJ1-1; TRBD1 matches at 10 bases. The CDR3 contains 14 residues. CDR1 SGHRS and CDR2 YFSETQ come from the germline V gene. Unmatched junction bases numbered 4, after V lost 3 bases and J lost 5 bases. CDR3 in DNA: TGCGCCAGCAGCTCCGGACAGGGGGAAACTGAAGCTTTCTTT. Translating gives CASSSGQGETEAFF. Together with reference TRBV5-1 and TRBJ1-1, the CDR3 gives the full variable domain: KAGVTQTPRYLIKTRGQQVTLSCSPISGHRSVSWYQQTPGQGLQFLFEYFSETQRNKGNFPGRFSGRQFSNSRSEMNVSTLELGDSALYLCASSSGQGETEAFFGQGTRLTVV.

The chain couples TRBV7-2 to TRBJ1-2; 7 bases map to TRBD1. The CDR3 sequence is 14 residues long. Germline lookup yields CDR1 SGHTA and CDR2 FQGNSA. V lost 1 base and J lost 7; bases outside the gene matches: 6. The CDR3 sequence: CASSLGRGTFGYTF. The CDR3 DNA reads as TGTGCCAGCAGCTTAGGCAGGGGGACCTTTGGCTACACCTTC.

The rearrangement uses TRBV6-1 and TRBJ1-2, with D hard to call. Trimming left V 3 bases short and J 7 bases short, with 9 bases between. This CDR3 region has 12 residues. Germline CDR1 MNHNS, CDR2 SASEGT. Here the CDR3 reads CASSDPAFGYTF. Written as DNA, the CDR3 is TGTGCCAGCAGTGACCCAGCCTTTGGCTACACCTTC.

This clone was found once. The chain recombines TRBV28 with TRBJ2-1; TRBD2 aligns across 8 bases. The trim removed 6 bases at V and 4 bases at J, leaving 8 bases unmatched. The CDR3 is 15 amino acids. Germline V gene lookup returns CDR1 MDHEN and CDR2 SYDVKM. The CDR3 spells CASSTSGGRYNEQFF. CDR3 DNA sequence: TGTGCCAGCAGCACCAGCGGGGGACGTTACAATGAGCAGTTCTTC.

V gene TRBV7-2 combines with J gene TRBJ1-5, with D tentatively TRBD1 (5 bases). Germline CDR1 is SGHTA and CDR2 is FQGNSA. This CDR3 has 14 residues. V was shortened by 4 bases and J by 6 bases, with 13 bases between the two germline ends. CDR3 DNA: TGTGCCAGCAGCTCTCAGGGTAGGGGTCAGCCCCAGCATTTT. Translating gives CASSSQGRGQPQHF.